Sequencing of this T cell receptor (beta chain) was carried out in a study of long-term antiretroviral therapy in people with HIV. The authors ran the immunoSEQ assay, v3.0, at survey level. The method was immunoSEQ multiplex PCR; TCRdb's version includes in-frame clones alone and lacks a portion of them. The profile covers tens of thousands of clones, with about 82% appearing a single time and roughly 4.4% taken by the ten largest. Findings and limits, study-wide: It was not possible to obtain data on ART adherence, viral resistance or therapy changes. Narrower CDR3 length ranges marked HIV repertoires relative to controls.

The germline V gene encodes CDR1 MNHEY and CDR2 SVGAGI. CDR3 length: 16 amino acids. After removal of 0 bases from V and 6 bases from J, the junction contained 9 bases not matched to a gene. With respect to this clone: Its antigen is as yet unknown.

The chain couples TRBV6-5 to TRBJ2-7; 9 bases map to TRBD2. Sequencing used unsorted PBMCs, obtained 3.3 years after starting antiretroviral therapy. This TCR was recovered from a man between 18 and 29 years old with HIV. The CDR3 DNA is TGTGCCAGCAGTTACTCCCAAGCGGGAGGAGGAGGCGAGCAGTACTTC. This encodes CASSYSQAGGGGEQYF.